This T cell receptor beta chain emerged from a study of T cell repertoires in cytomegalovirus infection. Study summary: Public TCR beta signature analysis indicated the presence of both CMV infection and matching HLA type. Study-wide results and limits: The response measured ex vivo was dominated by TCR beta clonotypes (HLA-C-restricted and CMV-specific). Identification of carriers of CMV plus the relevant HLA was achieved through cumulative public TCR beta family frequency.

MiXCR, applied by TCRdb to the reads, yields one record per CDR3 protein. The sample has around 250,000 distinct CDR3 sequences; approximately 17% are singletons. As concerns this clonotype: What it binds is unknown.

The CDR3 runs 14 residues. V gave up 2 bases and J gave up 6 bases, with 8 bases separating them. CDR1 is SNHLY, CDR2 FYNNEI, per germline. Source material: CD8+ T cells from PBMCs. The origin of this receptor is a human donor in good health (CMV status not recorded). Some clones in this sample may be carry-over from other donors' samples. The V and J genes are TRBV2 and TRBJ1-6; the D gene is possibly TRBD1 (5 bases). The CDR3 DNA follows: TGTGCCAGCAGTGAAAGCGGGGGTAATTCACCCCTCCACTTT. The encoded protein is CASSESGGNSPLHF. Supplemented by reference TRBV2 and TRBJ1-6, the full variable domain reads EPEVTQTPSHQVTQMGQEVILRCVPISNHLYFYWYRQILGQKVEFLVSFYNNEISEKSEIFDDQFSVERPDGSNFTLKIRSTKLEDSAMYFCASSESGGNSPLHFGNGTRLTVT.